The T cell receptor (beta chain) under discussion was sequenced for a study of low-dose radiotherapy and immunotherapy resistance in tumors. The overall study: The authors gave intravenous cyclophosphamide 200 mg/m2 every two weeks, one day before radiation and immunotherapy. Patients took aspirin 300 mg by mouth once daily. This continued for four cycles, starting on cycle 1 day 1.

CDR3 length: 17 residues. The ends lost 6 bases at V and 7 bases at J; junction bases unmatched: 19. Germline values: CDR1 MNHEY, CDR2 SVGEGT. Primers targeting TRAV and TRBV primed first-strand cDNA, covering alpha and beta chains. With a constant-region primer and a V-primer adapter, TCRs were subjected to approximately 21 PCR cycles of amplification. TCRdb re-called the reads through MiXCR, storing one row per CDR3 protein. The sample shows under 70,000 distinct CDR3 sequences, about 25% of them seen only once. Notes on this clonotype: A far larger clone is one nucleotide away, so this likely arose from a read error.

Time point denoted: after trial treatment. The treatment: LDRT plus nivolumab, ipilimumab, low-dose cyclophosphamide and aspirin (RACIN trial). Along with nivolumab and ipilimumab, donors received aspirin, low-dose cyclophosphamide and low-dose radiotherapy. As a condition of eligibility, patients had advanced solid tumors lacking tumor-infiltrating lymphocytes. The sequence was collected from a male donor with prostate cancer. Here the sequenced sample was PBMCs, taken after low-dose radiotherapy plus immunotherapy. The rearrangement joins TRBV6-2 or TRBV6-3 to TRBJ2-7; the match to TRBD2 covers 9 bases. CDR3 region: CASSLRGGRAPYNEQYF. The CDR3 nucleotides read TGTGCCAGCAGCCTGAGGGGCGGGAGGGCCCCCTACAATGAGCAGTACTTC.